The 17 T cell receptor beta chains reported below all come from one sample, sequenced in a study of T cell repertoires in cytomegalovirus infection. Antigens of these TCRs are unknown. From the reads, TCRdb called clonotypes with MiXCR, one entry per CDR3 protein. The sample carries around 77,000 distinct CDR3 sequences, 20% recorded once. The sequencing here drew on CD8+ T cells from cultured PBMCs, taken from culture after CMV antigen stimulation. The receptors derive from a human donor in good health (CMV status not recorded). Some clones in this sample may be carry-over from other donors' samples.

The chain links TRBV11-2 to TRBJ2-1; 7 nucleotides line up with TRBD2. The CDR3 runs to 14 residues. Per germline, CDR1 SGHAT and CDR2 FQNNGV. V lost 2 bases and J lost 6; bases outside the gene matches: 4. The CDR3 here is CASSLTGTTNEQFF. CDR3 nucleotides: TGTGCCAGCAGCTTAACTGGGACTACCAATGAGCAGTTCTTC.

This clonotype is classed as medium-sized. The V call is TRBV12-3 or TRBV12-4, the J call TRBJ2-5; 11 positions match TRBD2. The length of the CDR3 is 16 residues. V shed 8 bases, J shed 5 bases, and the junction held 13 bases outside the gene matches. The CDR3 region has the DNA TGTGCCAGCTTCCCGGGACTAGCGGCACCAAGGGAGACCCAGTACTTC. Protein sequence: CASFPGLAAPRETQYF.

The chain is built from TRBV3-1 and TRBJ2-7, with D possibly being TRBD1 or TRBD2 (5 bases each). V lost 0 bases to trimming and J lost 0 bases, with 9 bases between them. Germline V lookup: CDR1 LGHDT, CDR2 YNNKEL (reference sequence). The CDR3 covers 15 residues. CDR3: CASSQDWGYSYEQYF. The CDR3 coding sequence is TGTGCCAGCAGCCAAGATTGGGGGTACTCCTACGAGCAGTACTTC.

The rearrangement uses TRBV6-5 and TRBJ2-7; D is ambiguous. There are 14 residues in the CDR3. Trimming cost V 4 bases and J 2 bases, with 12 bases left between them. Germline V lookup: CDR1 MNHEY, CDR2 SVGAGI. CDR3 DNA: TGTGCCAGCAGTTCCCGACGTGGCCCCTACGAGCAGTACTTC. Translation gives CASSSRRGPYEQYF.

The V gene is TRBV12-3 or TRBV12-4, the J gene TRBJ1-2; perhaps TRBD1 as D (5 bases). V was cut by 1 base and J by 3 bases, with 18 bases left in between. The CDR3 length is 17 residues. In DNA form, the CDR3 reads TGTGCCAGCAGTTTAGACCCCACAGGTCTGAGGGACTATGGCTACACCTTC. Translation: CASSLDPTGLRDYGYTF.

This sequence joins TRBV7-9 and TRBJ1-6, with 9 bases matching TRBD1. Germline V CDR1 and CDR2: SEHNR, FQNEAQ (reference sequence). With 3 bases clipped from V and 5 bases from J, the junction kept 2 bases outside the gene matches. This CDR3 comprises 15 residues. CDR3 sequence: CASSLGQGHNSPLHF. CDR3 DNA sequence: TGTGCCAGCAGCTTGGGACAGGGTCATAATTCACCCCTCCACTTT.

This clonotype was recorded a few times. The chain combines TRBV7-8 with TRBJ1-6, with TRBD1 matching over 7 bases. This CDR3 comprises 14 residues. The germline CDR1 and CDR2 sequences are SGHVS and FQNEAQ. V lost 4 bases to trimming and J lost 7 bases; unmatched junction nucleotides: 4. This CDR3 is CASSSRQGNSPLHF. In nucleotides, the CDR3 is TGTGCCAGCAGCTCACGACAGGGAAATTCACCCCTCCACTTT.

This clonotype was seen more than once but under ten times. V is TRBV29-1 and J is TRBJ2-1; 7 nucleotides agree with TRBD1. Germline CDR1 SQVTM, CDR2 ANQGSEA. The CDR3 consists of 16 residues. The junction had 8 bases not matched to a gene; V was cut back by 0 bases and J by 3 bases. CDR3 DNA sequence: TGCAGCGTTGAAGATCCCCGGACAGGAAACTACAATGAGCAGTTCTTC. This sequence encodes CSVEDPRTGNYNEQFF.

There are a few counts of this clonotype. The chain is built from TRBV7-9 and TRBJ2-7; either TRBD1 or TRBD2 may fit D (5 bases each). Germline CDR1 and CDR2: SEHNR and FQNEAQ (reference sequence). The CDR3 spans 14 residues. The V and J ends lost 3 bases and 3 bases respectively, with 12 bases between them. The CDR3: CASSFGGSDYEQYF. The CDR3 DNA sequence: TGTGCCAGCAGCTTTGGGGGATCGGACTACGAGCAGTACTTC. Looking up the rest from reference TRBV7-9 and TRBJ2-7 gives the full variable domain: DTGVSQNPRHKITKRGQNVTFRCDPISEHNRLYWYRQTLGQGPEFLTYFQNEAQLEKSRLLSDRFSAERPKGSFSTLEIQRTEQGDSAMYLCASSFGGSDYEQYFGPGTRLTVT.

V usage is TRBV7-9 and J usage is TRBJ2-7; the D call may be TRBD1 or TRBD2 (5 bases each). Per germline, CDR1 SEHNR and CDR2 FQNEAQ (reference sequence). Trimming shortened V by 9 bases and J by 2 bases, and 20 bases separated the two germline ends. The CDR3 has 15 amino acids. For the CDR3, the DNA is TGTGCCAGTATGTTTAAAGACAGCGGAACCTACGAGCAGTACTTC. It is translated as CASMFKDSGTYEQYF.

The rearrangement uses TRBV6-2 or TRBV6-3 and TRBJ2-6; D remains ambiguous. The CDR3 extends over 16 amino acids. Germline CDR1 MNHEY, CDR2 SVGEGT. V shed 4 bases and J shed 0 bases, with 10 bases lying between them. The CDR3 coding sequence is TGTGCCAGCAGTTCTCGGACCTTCTCTGGGGCCAACGTCCTGACTTTC. It yields the protein CASSSRTFSGANVLTF.

The CDR3 nucleotides read TGCGCCAGCAGCCAATCTATCGGGACAGGTATGGATGAGCAGTTCTTC. It encodes CASSQSIGTGMDEQFF. The V call is TRBV4-3, the J call TRBJ2-1; TRBD1 aligns across 8 bases. The V gene end was trimmed by 2 bases and the J gene end by 8 bases; junction bases not matched to a gene: 11. This CDR3 spans 16 amino acids. The germline gives CDR1 LGHNA, CDR2 YSLEER.

The rearrangement uses TRBV19 and TRBJ1-5; TRBD1 agrees at 7 bases. The CDR3 sequence is 15 residues long. Germline loops: CDR1 LNHDA, CDR2 SQIVND (reference sequence). V lost 3 bases, J lost 2 bases, and 4 bases stayed unmatched. In DNA form, the CDR3 reads TGTGCCAGTAGTATTCGGCAGGGGGGCAATCAGCCCCAGCATTTT. This translates into CASSIRQGGNQPQHF.

This clonotype was observed a few times. V gene TRBV12-3 or TRBV12-4 combines with J gene TRBJ1-6; TRBD1 is a possible D gene (6 bases). This CDR3 spans 15 amino acids. Trimming left V 8 bases short and J 5 bases short, with 16 bases between. In DNA form, the CDR3 reads TGTGCCAGCTCGCTACCGGCAGGGGATAATTCACCCCTCCACTTT. Translation gives CASSLPAGDNSPLHF.

A few counts support this clonotype. This chain uses TRBV10-3 with TRBJ1-2; 9 nucleotides agree with TRBD1. Germline values: CDR1 ENHRY, CDR2 SYGVKD. J lost 1 base, V lost 8 bases, and 5 bases had no gene match. There are 14 residues in the CDR3. CDR3 residues: CAIGDRVHNYGYTF. The CDR3 nucleotides are TGTGCCATCGGGGACAGGGTTCATAACTATGGCTACACCTTC.

V is TRBV7-8 and J is TRBJ2-7; D is possibly TRBD1 (5 bases). The V gene lost 2 bases and the J gene lost 4 bases, with 12 bases spanning the gap. CDR1 SGHVS and CDR2 FQNEAQ come from the germline V gene. The CDR3 extends over 14 amino acids. CDR3 nucleotide sequence: TGTGCCAGCAGCTTATTCCCCCAGGGTTACGAGCAGTACTTC. It yields the protein CASSLFPQGYEQYF.

The table lists this clonotype with a few counts. The chain joins TRBV7-6 to TRBJ1-1; D not certain. Germline V gives CDR1 SGHVS, CDR2 FNYEAQ. The CDR3 length is 15 residues. With 2 bases removed from V and 5 bases from J, the gap between germline ends came to 15 bases. The CDR3 coding sequence is TGTGCCAGCAGCTTAAATCCGGGCTCGGGGACTGAAGCTTTCTTT. Amino acid sequence: CASSLNPGSGTEAFF. Looking up the rest from reference TRBV7-6 and TRBJ1-1 gives the full variable domain: GAGVSQSPRYKVTKRGQDVALRCDPISGHVSLYWYRQALGQGPEFLTYFNYEAQQDKSGLPNDRFSAERPEGSISTLTIQRTEQRDSAMYRCASSLNPGSGTEAFFGQGTRLTVV.